The entry that follows covers one TCR beta chain sequence. The germline V and J ends were trimmed by 4 bases and 4 bases, with 14 bases remaining between them. CDR1 and CDR2 (germline): MNHEY, SMNVEV (reference sequence). This CDR3 contains 15 residues. The entry originates in a study of blood T cell repertoires in COVID-19. This study enrolled people aged 18 to 89 from about two dozen US geographic areas. Participant reports of clinical history set cohort assignment. Each recovered donor of Cohort 3 presented with two negative PCRs, clearance, or symptom resolution. In the authors' workflow: Researchers report that nucleated cell counts were estimated from reference gene primer amplification. TCRdb's copy holds only in-frame clones and misses some; the assay was immunoSEQ multiplex PCR. V, J and clone size reflect that table, while D and trimming were determined from the DNA. The sample lists some 110,000 clones, 84% occurring once.

Material for sequencing was PBMCs or T cells enriched from blood (not recorded which). The receptor was isolated from a woman in her thirties who had recovered from COVID-19. This chain links TRBV27 with TRBJ1-5; a possible D gene is TRBD1 (6 bases). CDR3 protein: CASSSQGGRNQPQHF. In DNA form, the CDR3 reads TGTGCCAGCAGTTCACAGGGAGGGCGAAATCAGCCCCAGCATTTT.